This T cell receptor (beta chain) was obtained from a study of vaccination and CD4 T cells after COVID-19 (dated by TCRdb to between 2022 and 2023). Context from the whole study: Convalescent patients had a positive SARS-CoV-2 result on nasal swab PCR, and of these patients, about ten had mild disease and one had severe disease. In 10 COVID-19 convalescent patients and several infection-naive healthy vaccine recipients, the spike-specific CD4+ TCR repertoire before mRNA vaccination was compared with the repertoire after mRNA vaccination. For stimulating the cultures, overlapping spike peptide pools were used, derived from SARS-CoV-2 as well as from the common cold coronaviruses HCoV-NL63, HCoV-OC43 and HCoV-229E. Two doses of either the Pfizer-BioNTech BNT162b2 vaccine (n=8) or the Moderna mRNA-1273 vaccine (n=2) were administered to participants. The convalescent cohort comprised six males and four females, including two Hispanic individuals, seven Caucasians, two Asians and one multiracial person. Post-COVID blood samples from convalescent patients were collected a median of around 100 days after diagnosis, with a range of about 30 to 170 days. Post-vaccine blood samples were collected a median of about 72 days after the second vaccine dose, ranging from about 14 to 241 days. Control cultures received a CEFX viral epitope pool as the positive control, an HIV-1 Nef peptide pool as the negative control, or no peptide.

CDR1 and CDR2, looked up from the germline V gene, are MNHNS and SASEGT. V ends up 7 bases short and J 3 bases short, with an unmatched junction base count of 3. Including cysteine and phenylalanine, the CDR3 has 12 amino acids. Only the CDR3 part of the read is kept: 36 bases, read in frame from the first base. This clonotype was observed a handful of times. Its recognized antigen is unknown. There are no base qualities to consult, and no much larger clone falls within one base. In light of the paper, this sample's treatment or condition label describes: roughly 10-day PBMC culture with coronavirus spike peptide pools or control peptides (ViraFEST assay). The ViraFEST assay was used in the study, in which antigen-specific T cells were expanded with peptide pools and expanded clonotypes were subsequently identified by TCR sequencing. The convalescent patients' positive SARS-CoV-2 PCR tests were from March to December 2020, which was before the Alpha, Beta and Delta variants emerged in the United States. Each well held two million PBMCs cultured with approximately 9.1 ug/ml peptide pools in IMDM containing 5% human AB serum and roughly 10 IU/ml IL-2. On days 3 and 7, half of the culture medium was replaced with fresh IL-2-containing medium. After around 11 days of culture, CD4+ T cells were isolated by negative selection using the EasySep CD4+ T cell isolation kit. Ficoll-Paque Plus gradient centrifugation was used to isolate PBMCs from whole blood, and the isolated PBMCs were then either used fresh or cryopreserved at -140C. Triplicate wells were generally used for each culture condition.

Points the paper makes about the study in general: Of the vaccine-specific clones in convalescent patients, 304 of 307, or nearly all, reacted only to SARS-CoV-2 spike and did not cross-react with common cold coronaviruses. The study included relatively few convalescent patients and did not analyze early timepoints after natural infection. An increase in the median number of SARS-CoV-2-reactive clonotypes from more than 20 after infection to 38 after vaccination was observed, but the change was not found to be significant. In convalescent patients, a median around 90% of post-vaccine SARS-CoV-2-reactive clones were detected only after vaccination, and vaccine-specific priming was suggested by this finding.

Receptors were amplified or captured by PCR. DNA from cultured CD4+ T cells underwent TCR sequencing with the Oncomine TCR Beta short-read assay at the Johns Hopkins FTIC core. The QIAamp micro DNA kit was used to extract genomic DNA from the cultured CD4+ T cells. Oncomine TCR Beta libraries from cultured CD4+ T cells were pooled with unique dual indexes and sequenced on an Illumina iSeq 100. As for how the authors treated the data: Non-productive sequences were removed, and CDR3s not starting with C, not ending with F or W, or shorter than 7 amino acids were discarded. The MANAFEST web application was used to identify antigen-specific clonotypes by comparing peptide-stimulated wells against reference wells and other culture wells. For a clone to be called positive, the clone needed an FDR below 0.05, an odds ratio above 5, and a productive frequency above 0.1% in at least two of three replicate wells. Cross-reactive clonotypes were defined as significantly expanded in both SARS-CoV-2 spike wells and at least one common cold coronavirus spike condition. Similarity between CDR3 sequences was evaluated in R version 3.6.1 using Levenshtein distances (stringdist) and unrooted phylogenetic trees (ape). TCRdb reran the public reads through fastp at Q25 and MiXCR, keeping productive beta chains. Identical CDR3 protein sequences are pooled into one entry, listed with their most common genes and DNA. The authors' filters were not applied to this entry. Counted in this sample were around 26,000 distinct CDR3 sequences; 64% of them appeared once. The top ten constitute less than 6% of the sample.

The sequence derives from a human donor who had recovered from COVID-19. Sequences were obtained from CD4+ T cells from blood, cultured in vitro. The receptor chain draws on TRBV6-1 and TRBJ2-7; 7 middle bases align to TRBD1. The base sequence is TGTGCCAGCAAAACAGGGGACTACGAGCAGTACTTC. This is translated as CASKTGDYEQYF.